This T cell receptor (beta chain) came from a study of T cell repertoires in cytomegalovirus infection. Study summary: Well-studied HLA-B-restricted epitopes and recently identified HLA-C-restricted epitopes of CMV were both used in the study. Through public TCR beta signatures, both CMV infection and matching HLA type were indicated. Study-level results: Identification of carriers of CMV plus the relevant HLA was performed using cumulative public TCR beta family frequency. Ex vivo, HLA-C-restricted CMV-specific TCR beta clonotypes prevailed over the rest of the response.

V lost 4 bases and J lost 5, with 20 bases in between. The CDR3 spans 16 residues. Germline assignment: CDR1 SGHTA and CDR2 FQGNSA. This clonotype was observed a handful of times. The antigen remains undetermined. Each CDR3 protein is one row after TCRdb ran MiXCR on the reads. The table records about 150,000 distinct CDR3 sequences, around 32% of them present only once. This clonotype was sampled from a human donor in good health (CMV status not recorded). Some clones in this sample may be carry-over from other donors' samples. This sample comprised CD8+ T cells from cultured PBMCs, obtained from culture after CMV antigen stimulation. This rearrangement joins TRBV7-2 to TRBJ2-5; unclear D gene. This CDR3 is CASSSRQSRYWETQYF. Written as DNA, the CDR3 is TGTGCCAGCAGCTCGAGGCAGTCTAGGTATTGGGAGACCCAGTACTTC.